The clone carrying this T cell receptor (beta chain) was seen a single time. The antigen is unknown. TCRdb itself ran the reads through MiXCR, one entry per CDR3 protein. The top ten clones hold 35% to 50% of a sample with under 500,000 distinct CDR3 sequences, roughly 46% of them seen once. This specimen comes from a study of T cell repertoires in cytomegalovirus infection. CDR1 and CDR2 (germline): SQVTM, ANQGSEA. Losses at the gene ends were 3 bases for V and 4 bases for J; bases not matched to a gene: 7. CDR3 length equals 15 residues. This receptor was taken from a human donor in good health (CMV status not recorded). Some clones in this sample may be carry-over from other donors' samples. The chain links TRBV29-1 to TRBJ2-7; 12 nucleotides align to TRBD2. Sequencing used cultured PBMCs, obtained from culture after CMV antigen stimulation. The DNA of the CDR3 is TGCAGCGTTGAGGTAGGACTAGCGGGACCGTACGAGCAGTACTTC. Its protein product is CSVEVGLAGPYEQYF.